The 21 T cell receptor beta chains in this list originate from one sample, sequenced in a study of glioma-infiltrating T cells. Using RNA template, CDR3s of TCR alpha and beta were amplified with iRepertoire arm-PCR. TCRdb re-called the multiplex PCR reads through MiXCR, storing one row per CDR3 protein. The repertoire has around 140,000 distinct CDR3 sequences, around 42% of them found once; the top ten carry about a fifth. The sequenced sample was glioma tissue, nonneoplastic brain tissue, or PBMCs (not recorded which). These receptors all stem from a human donor with low-grade glioma or glioblastoma, undergoing nonglioma brain surgery, or in good health (not recorded which).

This rearrangement joins TRBV6-2 or TRBV6-3 to TRBJ2-2; 10 nucleotides line up with TRBD2. V gave up 6 bases and J gave up 0 bases; unmatched junction bases: 7. The CDR3 is made up of 17 amino acids. The V gene's germline CDR1 is MNHEY and CDR2 SVGEGT. Here the CDR3 reads CASSQFTSGTNTGELFF. In nucleotides, the CDR3 is TGTGCCAGCAGCCAATTTACTAGCGGGACGAACACCGGGGAGCTGTTTTTT.

The DNA for the CDR3 is TGTGCCAGCAGTTTATTTGGCCAGGGATCGTATGGCTACACCTTC. Translating it yields CASSLFGQGSYGYTF. This sequence joins TRBV28 and TRBJ1-2; possibly TRBD1 for D (5 bases). CDR1 and CDR2 from the germline V gene are MDHEN and SYDVKM. This CDR3 spans 15 amino acids. V gave up 1 base and J gave up 5 bases, with 14 bases separating them.

This clonotype has more than one count but fewer than ten. The chain recombines TRBV27 with TRBJ1-1; tentative D call: TRBD1 (6 bases). This CDR3 spans 13 amino acids. Per germline, CDR1 MNHEY and CDR2 SMNVEV (reference sequence). V lost 6 bases to trimming and J lost 4 bases, with 12 bases between them. This CDR3 is CASSFVGGTEAFF. The CDR3 DNA follows: TGTGCCAGCAGCTTTGTAGGGGGCACTGAAGCTTTCTTT.

The rearrangement uses TRBV24-1 and TRBJ1-1; no definite D call. V gave up 3 bases and J gave up 4 bases, with 11 bases separating them. CDR1 and CDR2 (germline): KGHDR, SFDVKD. The CDR3 runs to 14 residues. CDR3 coding DNA: TGTGCCACCAGTGATCCCGCCTTAGGCACTGAAGCTTTCTTT. Amino acid sequence: CATSDPALGTEAFF.

This clonotype has just a few counts. The chain couples TRBV6-1 to TRBJ2-1, with 11 bases fitting TRBD2. The CDR3 has 15 residues. The V and J ends lost 7 bases and 3 bases, in that order; junction bases with no gene match: 5. Germline V gives CDR1 MNHNS, CDR2 SASEGT. CDR3 residues: CASTLTSGSYNEQFF. DNA of the CDR3: TGTGCCAGCACCCTCACTAGCGGGAGCTACAATGAGCAGTTCTTC.

To note about this clonotype: One base away lies a much larger clone, so this may be a sequencing read error. CDR3 DNA sequence: TGTGCCGGCATGAATACAGGTTCCTACGAGCAGTACTTC. Protein product: CAGMNTGSYEQYF. This rearrangement joins TRBV6-2 or TRBV6-3 to TRBJ2-7; possibly TRBD1 for D (5 bases). The CDR3 consists of 13 residues. In germline, CDR1 is MNHEY, CDR2 SVGEGT. V was clipped by 11 bases and J by 1 base, with 15 bases between them.

The chain joins TRBV4-2 to TRBJ2-5; D unclear. The germline V gene has CDR1 LGHNA and CDR2 YNFKEQ. Between the trimmed V and J ends, which lost 1 base and 2 bases, there was a span of 8 bases. The CDR3 has 14 amino acids. The CDR3 region is CASSQVGDQETQYF. CDR3 sequence (DNA): TGTGCCAGCAGCCAAGTTGGCGATCAAGAGACCCAGTACTTC.

The rearrangement joins TRBV28 to TRBJ1-4; no firm D call. Trimming removed 6 bases from V and 6 bases from J, with 11 bases in between. The germline V gene has CDR1 MDHEN and CDR2 SYDVKM. CDR3 length: 13 residues. The CDR3 loop is CASSSSTDEKLFF. Here the CDR3 DNA reads TGTGCCAGCAGCTCGAGTACAGATGAAAAACTGTTTTTT.

The chain carries TRBV20-1 and TRBJ1-2; 7 nucleotides line up with TRBD1. CDR1 is DFQATT, CDR2 SNEGSKA, per germline (reference sequence). J lost 4 bases, V lost 5 bases, and 7 bases had no gene match. CDR3 length: 13 amino acids. This chain's CDR3 is CSAGGQSGYGYTF. DNA of the CDR3: TGCAGTGCTGGGGGACAGTCTGGCTATGGCTACACCTTC.

The rearrangement uses TRBV28 and TRBJ2-7; the D is unclear. The CDR3 sequence is 14 residues long. The germline V gene encodes CDR1 MDHEN and CDR2 SYDVKM. V lost 6 bases and J 3 bases, leaving 15 bases between the germline ends. DNA of the CDR3: TGTGCCAGCAGCTTGGATCCGGGCAGCTACGAGCAGTACTTC. Residues: CASSLDPGSYEQYF.

This clonotype has just a few counts. The chain combines TRBV10-2 with TRBJ1-1, with D possibly TRBD1 on 6 matching bases. V was shortened by 5 bases and J by 9 bases, with 13 bases between the two germline ends. The germline gives CDR1 WSHSY, CDR2 SAAADI. The CDR3 spans 12 residues. The CDR3 reads CASSPGTTKAFF. CDR3 bases: TGCGCCAGCAGTCCCGGGACAACAAAAGCTTTCTTT.

The chain couples TRBV7-9 to TRBJ2-7, with D perhaps TRBD1 or TRBD2 (5 bases each). The CDR3 is 13 residues long. V was pared by 5 bases and J by 3 bases, with 11 bases between. The germline gives CDR1 SEHNR, CDR2 FQNEAQ (reference sequence). This chain's CDR3 is CASSDGTYYEQYF. The CDR3 DNA is TGTGCCAGCAGCGACGGGACCTACTACGAGCAGTACTTC.

With regard to this clonotype: One end of the junction fails to match germline, which may point to a read error. The V and J genes are TRBV7-2 and TRBJ2-3; 8 bases match TRBD2. The germline V gene has CDR1 SGHTA and CDR2 FQGNSA. The length of the CDR3 is 15 residues. DNA of the CDR3: TGCGCCAGCAGCCCCAGCGGGAGTAGTACAGATACGCAGTATTTT. Translation: CASSPSGSSTDTQYF.

The gene calls are TRBV28 and TRBJ1-1, with D possibly being TRBD1 (6 bases). Germline V gene sequence: CDR1 MDHEN, CDR2 SYDVKM. With 9 bases removed from V and 1 base from J, the gap between germline ends came to 15 bases. The CDR3 has 14 residues. The CDR3 sequence is CASIPTGRNTEAFF. CDR3 DNA: TGTGCCAGTATCCCGACAGGTCGGAACACTGAAGCTTTCTTT.

In this sample, this clonotype turned up a few times. This chain uses TRBV28 with TRBJ2-1, with 9 positions matching TRBD2. The J segment lost 4 bases and the V segment lost 5 bases, leaving 6 bases of the junction unmatched. CDR1 MDHEN and CDR2 SYDVKM come from the germline V gene. CDR3 size: 15 residues. The CDR3 coding sequence is TGTGCCAGCAGTATTCAGACTAGCGGTTACAATGAGCAGTTCTTC. Translation: CASSIQTSGYNEQFF.

This chain links TRBV12-3 or TRBV12-4 with TRBJ1-3; D call uncertain. The CDR3 is 15 residues long. Trimming took off 2 bases at V and 0 bases at J, with 8 bases between the two ends. The DNA for the CDR3 is TGTGCCAGCAGTTTATTCCAGGCCTCTGGAAACACCATATATTTT. Amino acid sequence: CASSLFQASGNTIYF.

This clonotype has at least ten counts. The rearrangement links TRBV27 to TRBJ1-5; D gene uncertain. The CDR3 is 12 residues long. Trimming removed 4 bases at V and 7 bases at J, with 8 bases between. The germline gives CDR1 MNHEY, CDR2 SMNVEV (reference sequence). DNA of the CDR3: TGTGCCAGCAGTTCCCCTGCCCAGCCCCAGCATTTT. Protein sequence: CASSSPAQPQHF.

V and J are TRBV20-1 and TRBJ2-1; 10 bases agree with TRBD2. The trim removed 1 base at V and 4 bases at J, leaving 7 bases unmatched. This CDR3 contains 16 residues. From germline, CDR1 is DFQATT and CDR2 SNEGSKA (reference sequence). The CDR3 region has the DNA TGCAGTGCTAGAGCCCTCGGGACTAGCGCTTACAATGAGCAGTTCTTC. Encoded protein: CSARALGTSAYNEQFF.

This clonotype was recorded a few times. This rearrangement joins TRBV27 to TRBJ2-2; 9 bases map to TRBD1. CDR3 length: 15 residues. With 5 bases clipped from V and 4 bases from J, the junction kept 5 bases outside the gene matches. CDR1 is MNHEY, CDR2 SMNVEV, per germline (reference sequence). For the CDR3, the DNA is TGTGCCAGCAGTATACAGGGGGCGGGCACCGGGGAGCTGTTTTTT. This encodes CASSIQGAGTGELFF.

The V and J genes are TRBV28 and TRBJ1-5; the D is unclear. The CDR3 runs 14 residues. Germline assignment: CDR1 MDHEN and CDR2 SYDVKM. V lost 2 bases and J lost 4, with 9 bases in between. The CDR3 DNA is TGTGCCAGCAGTTTAACAGCGTCTAATCAGCCCCAGCATTTT. Translated: CASSLTASNQPQHF.

Points on this clonotype: A much larger clone differs by one base, so this may be a read error. The chain uses TRBV12-3 or TRBV12-4 and TRBJ1-1; 7 nucleotides match TRBD1. The CDR3 consists of 11 residues. With V trimmed by 5 bases and J by 6 bases, 0 bases remained unmatched. CDR3 region: CASSQGAEAFF. The CDR3 nucleotides read TGTGCCAGCAGTCAGGGGGCTGAAGCTTTCTTT.